This T cell receptor beta chain derives from a study of regulatory T cells in long-lasting Graves disease. Study conclusions and caveats: Persistent Graves' disease cases displayed lower TCR diversity than newly diagnosed ones.

The CDR3 runs to 14 residues. After removal of 1 base from V and 5 bases from J, the junction contained 3 bases not matched to a gene. Germline assignment: CDR1 LGHNA and CDR2 YSLEER. iRepertoire HTBI primers and Arm-PCR of CDR3 regions built TCR beta libraries. One entry per CDR3 protein, called by TCRdb with MiXCR from the multiplex PCR reads. Among roughly 400,000 distinct CDR3 sequences listed, around 21% were seen once. A remark on this clonotype: As yet, its antigen is unknown.

Described time point: persistent/refractory GD, antithyroid drugs over 5 years with positive TRAb. From RNA extracted from PBMCs, the TCR library was made. The clonotype was recovered from a female donor with Graves disease. The chain joins TRBV4-3 to TRBJ2-7, with 9 bases lining up with TRBD2. Sequenced here: peripheral blood mononuclear cells (PBMCs), sampled when the disease was refractory, from a patient treated with antithyroid drugs. This CDR3 is CASSQVAGVDEQYF. The DNA for the CDR3 is TGCGCCAGCAGCCAAGTAGCGGGAGTTGACGAGCAGTACTTC.